The 20 T cell receptor beta chains below were found in one sample sequenced in a study of blood T cell repertoires in COVID-19. Data came from immunoSEQ multiplex PCR; TCRdb stores just in-frame clones and leaves some out. The sample records a few hundred thousand clones, about 91% being singletons. Sequenced material: peripheral blood. The origin of the receptors is a woman aged 45-59 years with COVID-19, enrolled during active disease.

The chain carries TRBV3-1 (or the pseudogene TRBV3-2) and TRBJ1-2; unclear D gene. Deletions cut 1 base from V and 7 bases from J, with 10 bases between. This CDR3 region has 13 residues. The V gene's germline CDR1 is LGHDT and CDR2 YNNKEL (reference sequence). This chain's CDR3 is CASSQGLRGGYTF. The CDR3, as DNA: TGTGCCAGCAGCCAAGGGTTACGGGGTGGCTACACCTTC.

The chain combines TRBV6-5 with TRBJ2-7, with 9 bases lining up with TRBD1. V trimming: 6 bases; J trimming: 5 bases; junction bases outside the gene matches: 11. There are 15 residues in the CDR3. The germline gives CDR1 MNHEY, CDR2 SVGAGI. CDR3 bases: TGTGCCAGCAGAGGCCCGGGACAGGGTAGACACGAGCAGTACTTC. It encodes CASRGPGQGRHEQYF.

The chain has TRBV25-1 and TRBJ1-1; D may be TRBD1 (6 bases). CDR3 length: 12 amino acids. Trimming took 2 bases from V and 7 from J, leaving 8 bases between them. Germline CDR1 and CDR2: MGHDK and SYGVNS. CDR3 DNA: TGTGCCAGCAGTGAAGGGGGCCTTGAAGCTTTCTTT. Its protein product is CASSEGGLEAFF.

CDR3 amino acids: CASSLRGTGRAFF. CDR3 in DNA: TGTGCCAGCAGTTTACGGGGGACAGGTCGAGCTTTCTTT. The chain joins TRBV27 to TRBJ1-1; 8 bases fit TRBD1. Germline V lookup: CDR1 MNHEY, CDR2 SMNVEV (reference sequence). The CDR3 sequence is 13 residues long. V gave up 2 bases and J gave up 10 bases; unmatched junction bases: 6.

The chain employs TRBV18 and TRBJ2-3; TRBD2 agrees at 13 bases. Germline lookup yields CDR1 KGHSH and CDR2 LQKENI. V was pared by 3 bases and J by 2 bases, with 2 bases of the junction left unmatched. This CDR3 is built from 16 residues. Here the CDR3 DNA reads TGTGCCAGCTCACCGGGGACTAGCGGGGTCACAGATACGCAGTATTTT. Its translation: CASSPGTSGVTDTQYF.

The chain is built from TRBV19 and TRBJ2-1; TRBD1 might be the D (6 bases). Per germline, CDR1 LNHDA and CDR2 SQIVND (reference sequence). This CDR3 has 13 residues. The V end was cut by 3 bases, the J end by 6 bases, with 9 bases between. The chain's CDR3 is CASSIDRSNEQFF. The CDR3 bases are TGTGCCAGTAGTATTGACAGGTCCAATGAGCAGTTCTTC.

This clone was picked up one time. The rearrangement uses TRBV5-1 and TRBJ1-3, with 11 bases fitting TRBD1. The CDR3 has 15 amino acids. Germline V gene data show CDR1 as SGHRS and CDR2 as YFSETQ. V dropped 4 bases and J dropped 0; count of bases not matched to a gene: 0. CDR3 in DNA: TGCGCCAGCAGCGGGACAGGGGGCTCTGGAAACACCATATATTTT. It specifies CASSGTGGSGNTIYF.

This clone appeared a few times. The CDR3 region has the DNA TGTGCCAGCAGTATGACTAGCGGAGCCTACAATGAGCAGTTCTTC. Translation: CASSMTSGAYNEQFF. The V and J genes are TRBV2 and TRBJ2-1, with 9 bases identical to TRBD2. Germline V lookup: CDR1 SNHLY, CDR2 FYNNEI. After removal of 5 bases from V and 2 bases from J, the junction contained 4 bases not matched to a gene. The CDR3 consists of 15 residues.

The chain couples TRBV6-1 to TRBJ1-2; TRBD1 matches 7 bases. The CDR3 spans 16 residues. The V gene's germline CDR1 is MNHNS and CDR2 SASEGT. V was clipped by 4 bases and J by 2 bases; unmatched bases: 10. CDR3 sequence reads: CASSAFPSTGNYGYTF. Here the CDR3 DNA reads TGTGCCAGCAGTGCCTTCCCCTCGACAGGGAACTATGGCTACACCTTC.

This clone has just a few counts. The genes are TRBV4-2 and TRBJ1-2; D remains unclear. The V end was cut by 0 bases, the J end by 0 bases, with 14 bases between. Germline V gives CDR1 LGHNA, CDR2 YNFKEQ. This CDR3 is 17 amino acids long. The CDR3 is CASSQELAAVTNYGYTF. CDR3 in DNA: TGTGCCAGCAGCCAAGAGCTCGCGGCAGTCACTAACTATGGCTACACCTTC.

The chain uses TRBV4-1 and TRBJ2-2; TRBD2 matches 8 bases. The CDR3 spans 16 residues. Per germline, CDR1 MGHRA and CDR2 YSYEKL. J lost 3 bases, V lost 0 bases, and 3 bases had no gene match. The DNA for the CDR3 is TGCGCCAGCAGCCAAGAAAGCGGGGGTTACACCGGGGAGCTGTTTTTT. As protein: CASSQESGGYTGELFF.

This chain connects TRBV29-1 to TRBJ2-1; 8 nucleotides match TRBD1. Trimming at V came to 0 bases and at J to 3 bases, leaving 10 bases not matched to a gene. The CDR3 totals 17 residues. CDR1 and CDR2 from the germline V gene are SQVTM and ANQGSEA. DNA for the CDR3: TGCAGCGTTGAAGACTCCACAGGGGGACCTAACTACAATGAGCAGTTCTTC. Translation: CSVEDSTGGPNYNEQFF.

V is TRBV11-1 and J is TRBJ2-5, with a tentative D call TRBD2 (7 bases). The germline V and J ends were trimmed by 1 base and 4 bases, with 13 bases remaining between them. CDR1 and CDR2 from the germline V gene are SGHAT and FQDESV (reference sequence). CDR3 length: 15 residues. This CDR3 reads CASSLVGGLGETQYF. As DNA, the CDR3 is TGTGCCAGCAGCTTAGTGGGGGGGCTGGGAGAGACCCAGTACTTC.

V is TRBV3-1 (or the pseudogene TRBV3-2) and J is TRBJ1-4; no reliable D call. V lost 0 bases and J lost 3, with 8 bases in between. Per the germline V gene, CDR1 is LGHDT and CDR2 is YNNKEL (reference sequence). The CDR3 covers 15 residues. CDR3 DNA: TGTGCCAGCAGCCAAGATAGACTCCCTAATGAAAAACTGTTTTTT. Protein product: CASSQDRLPNEKLFF.

This chain joins TRBV7-9 and TRBJ2-7, with TRBD1 identical over 9 bases. V lost 5 bases, J lost 2 bases, and 4 bases stayed unmatched. The CDR3 is 14 residues long. The V gene's germline CDR1 is SEHNR and CDR2 FQNEAQ (reference sequence). The CDR3, as DNA: TGTGCCAGCAGCCTCCGGGACAGGGCCTACGAGCAGTACTTC. This sequence encodes CASSLRDRAYEQYF.

The chain combines TRBV5-1 with TRBJ1-2; D is undetermined. Germline V lookup: CDR1 SGHRS, CDR2 YFSETQ. The CDR3 has 15 amino acids. Deletions cut 10 bases from V and 7 bases from J, with 26 bases between. The DNA for the CDR3 is TGCGCCGCAGCCCCGTGGCCGGGGTCTCCATTTGGCTACACCTTC. This sequence encodes CAAAPWPGSPFGYTF. The whole variable domain, filled in from reference TRBV5-1 and TRBJ1-2, reads KAGVTQTPRYLIKTRGQQVTLSCSPISGHRSVSWYQQTPGQGLQFLFEYFSETQRNKGNFPGRFSGRQFSNSRSEMNVSTLELGDSALYLCAAAPWPGSPFGYTFGSGTRLTVV.

The CDR3: CAWSATGTYGYTF. The CDR3 region has the DNA TGTGCCTGGAGTGCTACAGGGACCTATGGCTACACCTTC. The genes are TRBV30 and TRBJ1-2; TRBD1 is a possible D gene (6 bases). The germline V gene encodes CDR1 GTSNPN and CDR2 SVGIG (reference sequence). Trimming took 1 base from V and 4 from J, leaving 10 bases between them. There are 13 residues in the CDR3.

V gene TRBV30 combines with J gene TRBJ2-7; TRBD1 matches at 7 bases. This CDR3 has 16 residues. V shed 4 bases and J 1 base; nucleotides not matched to a gene: 13. The germline V gene encodes CDR1 GTSNPN and CDR2 SVGIG (reference sequence). CDR3 coding DNA: TGTGCCTGGACCCCAACGCGGACAGGTCAGTCCTACGAGCAGTACTTC. Translation: CAWTPTRTGQSYEQYF.

This clone showed up just once. CDR3 in amino acids: CASSSPGLRTDTQYF. The CDR3 coding sequence is TGCGCCAGCAGCTCCCCGGGACTCCGCACAGATACGCAGTATTTT. The chain employs TRBV5-1 and TRBJ2-3; TRBD2 is a possible D gene (6 bases). Germline V gene lookup returns CDR1 SGHRS and CDR2 YFSETQ. The V gene lost 3 bases and the J gene lost 1 base, with 12 bases spanning the gap. The CDR3 runs to 15 residues.

The chain links TRBV21-1 to TRBJ2-7; TRBD1 was called by the table and not checked on the DNA. TRBV21-1 is an annotated pseudogene. The CDR3 sequence is 15 residues long. CDR3 nucleotides: TGTGCCAGCAGCGAAAAAGATGGACATAACTACGAGCAGTACTTC. It encodes CASSEKDGHNYEQYF.